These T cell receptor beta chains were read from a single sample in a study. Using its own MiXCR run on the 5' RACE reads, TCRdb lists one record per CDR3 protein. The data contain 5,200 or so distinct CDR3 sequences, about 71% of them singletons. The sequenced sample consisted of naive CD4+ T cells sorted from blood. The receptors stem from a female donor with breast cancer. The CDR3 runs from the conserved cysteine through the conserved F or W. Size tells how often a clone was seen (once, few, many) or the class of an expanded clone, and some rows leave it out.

CDR3 protein: CASSHTAGELFF
V gene: TRBV4-2
clone size: .
J gene: TRBJ2-2

CDR3 protein: CASSQEASAGPRDTQYF
V gene: TRBV4-1
clone size: .
J gene: TRBJ2-3

CDR3 protein: CASSLNSITDTQYF
V gene: TRBV7-3
clone size: .
J gene: TRBJ2-3

CDR3 protein: CASGRETGASETQYF
V gene: TRBV5-1
clone size: .
J gene: TRBJ2-5

CDR3 protein: CASSFGGGLGETQYF
V gene: TRBV7-2
clone size: few
J gene: TRBJ2-5

CDR3 protein: CASSVQQTGELFF
V gene: TRBV9
clone size: .
J gene: TRBJ2-2

CDR3 protein: CASSSQGAGAHNEQFF
V gene: TRBV7-3
clone size: few
J gene: TRBJ2-1

CDR3 protein: CASTSTGSSYEQYF
V gene: TRBV12-3/TRBV12-4
clone size: .
J gene: TRBJ2-7

CDR3 protein: CASSPGTSGNGSSSYEQYF
V gene: TRBV5-1
clone size: .
J gene: TRBJ2-7

CDR3 protein: CASSPGLAGYEQYF
V gene: TRBV12-3/TRBV12-4
clone size: .
J gene: TRBJ2-7

CDR3 protein: CASSLAQGAPVTQYF
V gene: TRBV12-3/TRBV12-4
clone size: .
J gene: TRBJ2-3

CDR3 protein: CASSSHSSPGQRDIQYF
V gene: TRBV6-2/TRBV6-3
clone size: .
J gene: TRBJ2-4

CDR3 protein: CASSQDAGELFF
V gene: TRBV4-1
clone size: .
J gene: TRBJ2-2

CDR3 protein: CASSLNRVTDTQYF
V gene: TRBV5-1
clone size: .
J gene: TRBJ2-3

CDR3 protein: CSVKVLHEQYF
V gene: TRBV29-1
clone size: few
J gene: TRBJ2-7

CDR3 protein: CASSPRGNTQYF
V gene: TRBV12-3/TRBV12-4
clone size: .
J gene: TRBJ2-3

CDR3 protein: CASRQDSSGANVLTF
V gene: TRBV7-2
clone size: .
J gene: TRBJ2-6

CDR3 protein: CASSVTGDTGELFF
V gene: TRBV9
clone size: .
J gene: TRBJ2-2